The source of this TCR beta chain is a study of follicular helper T cells after annual influenza vaccination (dated by TCRdb to about 2017). Regarding the study in general: After each seasonal influenza vaccination, blood was collected on days 0, 7 and 28. Multi-year samples were available from six subjects, with four subjects covering two vaccination seasons and two subjects covering three seasons. Some subjects were followed across successive annual vaccinations spanning the 2013-2014, 2014-2015 and 2015-2016 seasons to study recall of cTfh clones. One week after vaccination, a second recruited cohort of 12 to 13 subjects (Table S1) displayed a similar ICOS+CD38+ cTfh response. The 2013-2014 samples were cryopreserved, while the 2015 samples were processed right after collection.

The CDR3 measures 14 amino acids from cysteine to phenylalanine. The kept DNA is CDR3 alone, 42 bases in frame from the first base. Deletion took 0 bases off V and 2 bases off J, with a span of 7 bases between the germline ends. CDR1 and CDR2, looked up from the germline V gene, are SGHNT and YENEEA. Libraries were made using the immunoSEQ multiplex PCR assay. Adaptive Biotechnologies carried out TCRB amplification, library preparation, sequencing and preliminary bioinformatics at Survey level resolution. For TCRB sequencing, genomic DNA from the sorted cTfh populations was amplified by multiplex PCR. Regarding the original processing steps: Clonality was computed in R as 1 minus normalized Shannon entropy; the Gini index was calculated with the R package ineq. Overlap score was the summed counts of shared sequences divided by total counts of all sequences in both compared samples. The significance of shared clonotypes was tested with Fisher's exact test, assuming a theoretical repertoire of 10^7 TCRB sequences. The immuneACCESS repertoire file appears here via TCRdb, limited to in-frame rearrangements. These files lack a portion of the clones; in checked studies, under half of the deficit traces to unresolved V genes, and the cause of the others is not known. That table is the source of V, J and clone size, and D and trimming were worked out from the DNA. This sample has fewer than 5,000 clones in its table, and over 80% of those were observed once. The top ten hold roughly 1.1% of the sample.

The time point label for this specimen denotes: 2015-2016 season, 7 days after influenza vaccination. Adults were given seasonal inactivated influenza vaccine (Fluvarix), and sorted blood CD4 subsets were followed by TCRB sequencing before and after vaccination. To be eligible, subjects had to be community-dwelling and could not have received an influenza vaccine during the previous 6 months. Subjects were excluded for influenza vaccine contraindications, substance abuse, HIV/AIDS, active malignancy, immunomodulatory medication, or active illness such as respiratory infection. At each time point, about 35 to 100 mL of blood was collected. Circulating Tfh were defined as non-naive CD4+CXCR5+PD-1+ cells, and these cells were sorted into ICOS+CD38+ and ICOS-CD38- fractions. PBMC were isolated using Ficoll-Paque PLUS or SepMate separation. Cell subsets were sorted from PBMC on a BD FACS Aria before DNA extraction.

In the case of this clone: What antigen it recognizes has not been identified. No qualities accompany the bases; no much larger clone lies one base away.

Results and caveats for the whole study, not just this receptor: Day 7 ICOS+CD38+ clones were most often found later in ICOS-CD38- cTfh, suggesting that subset may serve as a memory reservoir. Because only about 9.5-22% of the analyzed cells gave productive TCRB sequences, there was no way to sample rare clonotypes. ICOS+CD38+ cTfh clonality correlated with the frequency of that population, and its change correlated with the change in circulating plasmablast frequency. Successive annual vaccinations recalled a recurring oligoclonal ICOS+CD38+ cTfh response that included tetramer and AIM influenza-specific clonotypes.

The receptor was derived from an adult who received the influenza vaccine. This chain is built from TRBV11-3 and TRBJ2-5, with no reliable assignment of the D segment. The sequencing used CXCR5+ CD38- circulating T follicular helper cells from blood, collected 7 days after influenza vaccination. Per the publication, the cell subset or site label means: circulating Tfh, non-naive CD4+CXCR5+PD-1+ (ICOS+CD38+ or ICOS-CD38-). The nucleotide sequence is TGTGCCAGCAGCTTAGATCCCAATCAAGAGACCCAGTACTTC. Its translation reads: CASSLDPNQETQYF.